Listed here is a single TCR beta chain. The primer mix had 60 Vbeta and 13 Jbeta primers. Sequenced by immunoSEQ multiplex PCR; TCRdb stores in-frame clones only, minus some. The table records 190,000 or so clones, roughly 80% of them present only once. This sample is part of a study of cytomegalovirus exposure and HLA in healthy donors. Study in general: Earlier, about 180 million T cells were analyzed, and approximately 110 million unique TCR beta sequences were found among them.

Germline values: CDR1 SGHNT, CDR2 YYREEE (reference sequence). Trimming left V 2 bases short and J 3 bases short, with 11 bases between. This CDR3 is built from 14 residues. The sequenced material came from PBMCs. The receptor's source is a boy younger than 18 in good health and CMV-seronegative. This sequence joins TRBV5-4 and TRBJ1-2; D is ambiguous. The CDR3 region is CASSFTQLDYGYTF. For the CDR3, the DNA is TGTGCCAGCAGCTTCACACAGTTGGACTATGGCTACACCTTC.